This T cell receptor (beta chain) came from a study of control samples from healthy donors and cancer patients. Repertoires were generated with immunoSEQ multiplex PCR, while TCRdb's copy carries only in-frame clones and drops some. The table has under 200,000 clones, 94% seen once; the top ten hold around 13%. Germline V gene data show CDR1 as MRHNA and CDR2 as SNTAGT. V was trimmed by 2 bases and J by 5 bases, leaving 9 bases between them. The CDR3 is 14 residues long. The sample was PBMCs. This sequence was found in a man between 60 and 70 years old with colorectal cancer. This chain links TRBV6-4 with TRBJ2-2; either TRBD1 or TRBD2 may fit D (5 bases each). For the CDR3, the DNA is TGTGCCAGCAGTGACAGGGGAGATACCGGGGAGCTGTTTTTT. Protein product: CASSDRGDTGELFF.